This T cell receptor (beta chain) is from a study of identical twins. V lost 6 bases and J 3 bases, leaving 12 bases between the germline ends. This CDR3 spans 13 amino acids. Germline values: CDR1 LGHNA, CDR2 YNFKEQ. Template switching added a universal primer binding site, and final cDNA carried unique molecular identifiers. TCRdb reprocessed the 5' RACE reads with MiXCR, giving one entry per CDR3 protein. The repertoire holds some 730,000 distinct CDR3 sequences, with 18% as singletons. The sample holds many counts of this clonotype. The same specimen was also included in a second study, on T cells expressing NK-cell markers. That investigation notes: In sorted CD3+CD56+NKG2C+, CD3+CD56+NKG2C- and CD3+CD56-NKG2C+ T cells, TCR beta repertoires were obtained. The use of an anti-gamma-delta TCR antibody, which was added in several experiments, restricted sorting to T cells expressing alpha-beta TCR. Clarity on HCMV specificity was lacking for the expanded NKG2C+ T cell clones.

The sample consisted of PBMCs. The TCR was taken from a young woman in good health. The chain recombines TRBV4-2 with TRBJ2-7, with D perhaps TRBD1 (5 bases). CDR3: CASRPDSFYEQYF. Here the CDR3 DNA reads TGTGCCAGCAGACCCGACAGTTTCTACGAGCAGTACTTC.